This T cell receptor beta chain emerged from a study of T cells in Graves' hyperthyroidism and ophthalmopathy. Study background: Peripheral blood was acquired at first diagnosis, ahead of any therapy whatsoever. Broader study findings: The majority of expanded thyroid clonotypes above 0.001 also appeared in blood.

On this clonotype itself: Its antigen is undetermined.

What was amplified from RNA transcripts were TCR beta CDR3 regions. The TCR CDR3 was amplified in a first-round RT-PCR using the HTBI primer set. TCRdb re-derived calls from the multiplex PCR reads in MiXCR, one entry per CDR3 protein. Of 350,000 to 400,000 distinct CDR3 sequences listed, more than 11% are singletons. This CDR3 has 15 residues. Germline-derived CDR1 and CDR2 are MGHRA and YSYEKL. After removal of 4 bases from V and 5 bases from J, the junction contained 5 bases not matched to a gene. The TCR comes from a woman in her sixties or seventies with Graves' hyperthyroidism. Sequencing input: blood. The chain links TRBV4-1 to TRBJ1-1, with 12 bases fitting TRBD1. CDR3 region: CASSPGQGALTEAFF. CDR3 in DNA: TGCGCCAGCAGCCCGGGACAGGGGGCGCTTACTGAAGCTTTCTTT.